The rows below give T cell receptor beta chains drawn from one sample of a study of identical twins. TCRdb re-derived calls from the 5' RACE reads in MiXCR, one entry per CDR3 protein. The top ten clones hold over 1.5% of a sample with hundreds of thousands of distinct CDR3 sequences, under 8.5% of them seen once. The sample was also linked to a second study, of yellow fever vaccine responses in identical twins.

Sequenced material: PBMCs. These receptor sequences come from a woman aged 18-29 years in good health. Each CDR3 is given with its conserved first and last residue. D genes are given only for firm matches. Some rows have no size entry. The others give once, few or many, or a class for an expanded clone.

J gene	clone size	V gene	D gene	CDR3 protein	CDR3 DNA
TRBJ2-5	few	TRBV5-1	TRBD2	CASSLSGVYQETQYF	TGCGCCAGCAGCCTTAGCGGGGTGTACCAAGAGACCCAGTACTTC
TRBJ1-6	NA	TRBV20-1	NA	CSARDTKINSPLHF	TGCAGTGCTAGAGATACGAAGATTAATTCACCCCTCCACTTT
TRBJ2-7	few	TRBV29-1	NA	CSVEPDGSYEQYF	TGCAGCGTTGAGCCGGACGGTTCCTACGAGCAGTACTTC
TRBJ2-2	many	TRBV4-1	TRBD1	CASSPQQGWSTGELFF	TGCGCCAGCAGCCCGCAACAGGGGTGGAGCACCGGGGAGCTGTTTTTT
TRBJ2-4	many	TRBV11-1	TRBD2	CASSVGLAEEVAKNIQYF	TGTGCCAGCAGCGTGGGACTAGCGGAGGAAGTAGCCAAAAACATTCAGTACTTC
TRBJ2-1	many	TRBV5-1	TRBD1	CASSLGTGDADEQFF	TGCGCCAGCAGCTTGGGGACAGGGGACGCCGATGAGCAGTTCTTC
TRBJ2-1	few	TRBV5-1	TRBD2	CASRLKLAGGLHEQFF	TGCGCCAGCAGACTAAAACTAGCGGGAGGTCTCCATGAGCAGTTCTTC
TRBJ2-1	few	TRBV9	NA	CASSVVERYSYNEQFF	TGTGCCAGCAGCGTAGTTGAGCGCTACTCCTACAATGAGCAGTTCTTC
TRBJ2-3	NA	TRBV5-1	TRBD2	CASSFLSGGPSTDTQYF	TGCGCCAGCAGCTTCCTTAGCGGGGGGCCTAGCACAGATACGCAGTATTTT
TRBJ1-1	NA	TRBV28	TRBD1	CASSLFRGGSTEAFF	TGTGCCAGCAGTTTATTCCGAGGGGGCTCCACTGAAGCTTTCTTT
TRBJ2-1	few	TRBV14	NA	CASSDLMGDNEQFF	TGTGCCAGCAGCGACTTGATGGGAGACAATGAGCAGTTCTTC
TRBJ2-1	many	TRBV4-1	TRBD2	CASSPTWGLAGVNEQFF	TGCGCCAGCAGCCCAACCTGGGGACTAGCGGGAGTCAATGAGCAGTTCTTC
TRBJ2-1	many	TRBV28	NA	CASRDSYNEQFF	TGTGCCAGCAGAGACAGTTACAATGAGCAGTTCTTC
TRBJ2-7	NA	TRBV5-5	TRBD2	CASSSSTSGASYEQYF	TGTGCCAGCAGCTCCTCTACTAGCGGAGCATCCTACGAGCAGTACTTC
TRBJ2-1	few	TRBV7-9	NA	CASSLRLANKWSDEQFF	TGTGCCAGCAGCTTAAGACTCGCTAATAAGTGGAGCGATGAGCAGTTCTTC
TRBJ2-2	few	TRBV4-1	NA	CASSQGVGPGELFF	TGCGCCAGCAGCCAAGGAGTAGGTCCCGGGGAGCTGTTTTTT
TRBJ1-1	many	TRBV5-1	NA	CASSLPTGVSTEAFF	TGCGCCAGCAGCCTCCCGACGGGGGTGAGCACTGAAGCTTTCTTT
TRBJ2-5	few	TRBV24-1	TRBD2	CATEGRVSETQYF	TGTGCCACCGAGGGGAGGGTTTCGGAGACCCAGTACTTC
TRBJ2-3	NA	TRBV24-1	NA	CATSDRPGAGGTQYF	TGTGCCACCAGTGACCGGCCCGGGGCGGGTGGTACGCAGTATTTT
TRBJ2-1	few	TRBV20-1	TRBD2	CSARDNMRGAYNEQFF	TGCAGTGCTAGAGATAATATGCGGGGGGCCTACAATGAGCAGTTCTTC
TRBJ2-1	NA	TRBV5-1	NA	CASSLGVAAYNEQFF	TGCGCCAGCAGCTTGGGGGTAGCGGCTTACAATGAGCAGTTCTTC
TRBJ2-3	NA	TRBV10-3	NA	CAISDLVGTTDTQYF	TGTGCCATCAGTGATTTAGTCGGTACCACAGATACGCAGTATTTT
TRBJ2-5	few	TRBV2	TRBD1	CASSGDSKETQYF	TGTGCCAGCAGCGGGGACAGTAAAGAGACCCAGTACTTC
TRBJ1-1	few	TRBV6-1	NA	CASKGGGNTEAFF	TGTGCCAGCAAAGGGGGGGGAAACACTGAAGCTTTCTTT
TRBJ2-5	few	TRBV5-1	NA	CASSLAPALETQYF	TGCGCCAGCAGCTTGGCCCCGGCTCTGGAGACCCAGTACTTC
TRBJ2-4	many	TRBV20-1	NA	CSATFPGLAKNIQYF	TGCAGTGCCACTTTTCCGGGACTAGCCAAAAACATTCAGTACTTC
TRBJ2-3	NA	TRBV4-1	TRBD1	CASSHGRQGGITDTQYF	TGCGCCAGCAGCCATGGGAGACAGGGGGGGATCACAGATACGCAGTATTTT
TRBJ2-1	NA	TRBV19	TRBD2	CASSALAGAFYVDEQFF	TGTGCCAGTAGTGCTCTAGCGGGAGCCTTTTATGTCGATGAGCAGTTCTTC
TRBJ2-2	few	TRBV7-2	NA	CASSSTTVWTGELFF	TGTGCCAGCAGCTCTACGACTGTCTGGACCGGGGAGCTGTTTTTT